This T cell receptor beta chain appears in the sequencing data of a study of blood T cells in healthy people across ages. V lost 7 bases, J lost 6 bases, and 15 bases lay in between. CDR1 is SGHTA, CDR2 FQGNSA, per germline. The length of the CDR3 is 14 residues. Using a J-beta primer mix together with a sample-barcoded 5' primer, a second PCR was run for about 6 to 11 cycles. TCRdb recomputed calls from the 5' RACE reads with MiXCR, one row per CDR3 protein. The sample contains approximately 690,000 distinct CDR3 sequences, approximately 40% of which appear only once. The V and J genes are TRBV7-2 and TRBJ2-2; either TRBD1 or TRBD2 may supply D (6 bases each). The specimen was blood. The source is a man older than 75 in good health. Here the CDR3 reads CASTRGGTAGELFF. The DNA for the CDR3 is TGTGCCAGCACACGAGGGGGGACGGCCGGGGAGCTGTTTTTT.